The 5 T cell receptor beta chains reported below all come from one sample, sequenced in a study of T cells in Graves' hyperthyroidism and ophthalmopathy. RNA transcripts served as the template for amplifying TCR beta CDR3 regions. The HTBI set primed first-round TCR CDR3 RT-PCR. TCRdb re-derived calls from the multiplex PCR reads in MiXCR, one entry per CDR3 protein. The sample carries roughly 570,000 distinct CDR3 sequences, around 45% recorded once. What was sequenced was peripheral blood or thyroid tissue (not recorded which). The receptors here all came from a woman aged 18-30 years with Graves' hyperthyroidism.

This clonotype showed up just a few times. The chain recombines TRBV2 with TRBJ1-1; D might be TRBD1 (5 bases). The germline V gene has CDR1 SNHLY and CDR2 FYNNEI. The CDR3 contains 13 residues. V was trimmed by 2 bases and J by 5 bases, leaving 9 bases between them. The CDR3 loop is CASSESGDTEAFF. The CDR3 DNA reads as TGTGCCAGCAGTGAATCGGGGGATACTGAAGCTTTCTTT.

V gene TRBV20-1 combines with J gene TRBJ1-5; tentatively, D is TRBD1 (6 bases). V dropped 0 bases and J dropped 7 bases, with 16 bases sitting between them. CDR3 length: 15 amino acids. Germline V lookup: CDR1 DFQATT, CDR2 SNEGSKA (reference sequence). The CDR3 reads CSARDERGGRQPQHF. CDR3 in DNA: TGCAGTGCTAGAGATGAAAGGGGGGGCCGACAGCCCCAGCATTTT.

This clonotype was seen many times. V usage is TRBV2 and J usage is TRBJ1-1; D remains unclear. V gave up 4 bases and J gave up 4 bases, with 13 bases separating them. Germline values: CDR1 SNHLY, CDR2 FYNNEI. The CDR3 length is 14 residues. The CDR3 coding sequence is TGTGCCAGCAGTGGGCCCGGTCGTGGCACTGAAGCTTTCTTT. Protein: CASSGPGRGTEAFF.

This clonotype was counted many times. The chain uses TRBV7-9 and TRBJ2-3; the D is unclear. Germline V gene data show CDR1 as SEHNR and CDR2 as FQNEAQ (reference sequence). The CDR3 covers 14 residues. Deletions cut 0 bases from V and 2 bases from J, with 6 bases between. In nucleotides, the CDR3 is TGTGCCAGCAGCTTAGCGAGTCTCACAGATACGCAGTATTTT. It codes for CASSLASLTDTQYF.

V and J are TRBV7-2 and TRBJ2-1, with 7 bases lining up with TRBD2. CDR3 size: 14 residues. J was trimmed by 3 bases and V by 1 base; bases with no gene match: 0. CDR1 is SGHTA and CDR2 is FQGNSA in the germline V gene. CDR3 sequence reads: CASSLGTSYNEQFF. The DNA for the CDR3 is TGTGCCAGCAGCTTAGGGACTAGCTACAATGAGCAGTTCTTC.